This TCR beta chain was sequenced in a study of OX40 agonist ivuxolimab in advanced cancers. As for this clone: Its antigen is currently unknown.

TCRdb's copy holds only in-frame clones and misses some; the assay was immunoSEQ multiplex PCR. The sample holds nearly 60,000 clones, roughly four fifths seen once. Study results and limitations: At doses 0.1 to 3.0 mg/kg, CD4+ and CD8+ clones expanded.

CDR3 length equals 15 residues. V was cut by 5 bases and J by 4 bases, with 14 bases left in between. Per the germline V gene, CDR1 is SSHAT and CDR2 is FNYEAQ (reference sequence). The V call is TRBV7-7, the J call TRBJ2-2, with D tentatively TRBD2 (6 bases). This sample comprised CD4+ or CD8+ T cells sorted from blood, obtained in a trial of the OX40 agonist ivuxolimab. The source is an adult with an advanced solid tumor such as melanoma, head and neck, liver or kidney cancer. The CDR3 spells CASSHRDSPTGELFF. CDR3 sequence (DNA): TGTGCCAGCAGCCACCGGGACTCACCCACCGGGGAGCTGTTTTTT.